Sequencing of this T cell receptor (beta chain) was carried out in a study of early T cells in non-severe SARS-CoV-2 infection. Turning to the study itself: The sequenced material was bulk RNA from unsorted whole blood, and its chains were unpaired. Overall study findings and caveats: Private and CD4 specificities were missed by VDJdb matching, skewed to anti-spike CD8.

There are 15 residues in the CDR3. Per germline, CDR1 LNHDA and CDR2 SQIVND (reference sequence). V shed 3 bases and J 2 bases; nucleotides not matched to a gene: 2. Molecules of cDNA were individually given unique molecular identifiers that were attached to them. A single record per CDR3 protein comes from TCRdb applying MiXCR to the 5' RACE reads. The sample lists about 62,000 distinct CDR3 sequences; roughly a tenth were seen once. This clonotype was seen a handful of times. Its antigen remains unidentified. This chain joins TRBV19 and TRBJ2-1; 9 bases agree with TRBD2. Sequenced material: whole blood. The receptor was isolated from an adult who was a healthcare worker with PCR-confirmed SARS-CoV-2 infection or an uninfected control (not recorded which). DNA for the CDR3: TGTGCCAGTAGTATGCTAGCGGGGACCTACAATGAGCAGTTCTTC. Its translation is CASSMLAGTYNEQFF.